The 4 T cell receptor beta chains given below trace back to one sample, sequenced in a study of blood T cell repertoires in COVID-19. Produced via immunoSEQ multiplex PCR; TCRdb's table is partial and in-frame only. The table lists more than 85,000 clones, around 81% of them singletons, with 30% to 45% in the top ten. Sequencing was performed on peripheral blood. The receptors stem from a man older than 75 with acute or convalescent COVID-19.

V and J are TRBV4-3 and TRBJ2-7; 8 bases agree with TRBD2. This CDR3 is built from 15 residues. V shed 4 bases and J 4 bases; nucleotides not matched to a gene: 9. Germline-derived CDR1 and CDR2 are LGHNA and YSLEER. The CDR3 protein is CASSPRTGGGYEQYF. The CDR3 DNA is TGCGCCAGCAGCCCCAGAACGGGAGGGGGGTACGAGCAGTACTTC.

This clone was counted between two and nine times. The chain joins TRBV7-2 to TRBJ1-2; D may be TRBD1 (5 bases). Germline CDR1 is SGHTA and CDR2 is FQGNSA. The V end was cut by 1 base, the J end by 4 bases, with 13 bases between. The CDR3 consists of 15 residues. CDR3 amino acids: CASSLDGQAIYGYTF. The DNA of the CDR3 is TGTGCCAGCAGCTTAGATGGACAAGCAATCTATGGCTACACCTTC.

The chain links TRBV11-2 to TRBJ1-2, with D perhaps matching TRBD1 (6 bases). This CDR3 comprises 13 residues. Trimming stripped 5 bases from V and 2 bases from J, with 9 bases between. Germline V gene data show CDR1 as SGHAT and CDR2 as FQNNGV. The CDR3 loop is CASSGQMNYGYTF. The DNA for the CDR3 is TGTGCCAGCAGCGGACAGATGAACTATGGCTACACCTTC.

V gene TRBV3-1 (or the pseudogene TRBV3-2) combines with J gene TRBJ1-1; possible D gene TRBD1, 6 bases. The CDR3 runs 15 residues. Trimming stripped 3 bases from V and 5 bases from J, with 16 bases between. Germline loops: CDR1 LGHDT, CDR2 YNNKEL (reference sequence). The CDR3 here is CASSQVTGLGTEAFF. In DNA, the CDR3 is TGTGCCAGCAGCCAGGTTACAGGGTTGGGTACTGAAGCTTTCTTT.